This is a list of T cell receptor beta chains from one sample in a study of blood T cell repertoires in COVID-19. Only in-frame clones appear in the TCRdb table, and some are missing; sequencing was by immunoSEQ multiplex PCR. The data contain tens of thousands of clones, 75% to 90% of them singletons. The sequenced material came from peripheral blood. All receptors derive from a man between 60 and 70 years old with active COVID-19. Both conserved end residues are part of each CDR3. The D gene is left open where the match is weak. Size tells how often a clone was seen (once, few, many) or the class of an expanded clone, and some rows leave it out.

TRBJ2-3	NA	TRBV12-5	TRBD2	TGTGCTAGTGGTTTGACTTCCCCTAGCGGGAGGCACACAGATACGCAGTATTTT	CASGLTSPSGRHTDTQYF
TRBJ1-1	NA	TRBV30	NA	TGTGCCTGGAGTGTACAGTGGGGCAGGGTGAACACTGAAGCTTTCTTT	CAWSVQWGRVNTEAFF
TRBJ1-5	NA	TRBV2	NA	TGTGCCAGCAAGCCCAGGGTTTATAGCAATCAGCCCCAGCATTTT	CASKPRVYSNQPQHF
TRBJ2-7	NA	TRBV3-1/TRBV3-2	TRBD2	TGTGCCAGCAGGGGTAGCGGGGAAGAGCAGTACTTC	CASRGSGEEQYF
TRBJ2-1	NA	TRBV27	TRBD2	TGTGCCAGCAGTTTGTTTACGGCGGGAGGTTTAAATGAGCAGTTCTTC	CASSLFTAGGLNEQFF
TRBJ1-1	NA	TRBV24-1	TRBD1	TGTGCCACCAGTGATTACCGGGACAGGGCCACTGAAGCTTTCTTT	CATSDYRDRATEAFF
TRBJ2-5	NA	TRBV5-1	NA	TGCGCCAGCAGCTTGGCGGACCCCCAGGGGACCCAGTACTTC	CASSLADPQGTQYF
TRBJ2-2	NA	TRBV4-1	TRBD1	TGCGCCAGCAGCCTCGGGACAGCGAACACCGGGGAGCTGTTTTTT	CASSLGTANTGELFF
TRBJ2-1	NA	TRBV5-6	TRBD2	TGTGCCAGCAGCTTTATTACTAGCGGGAGAAGGGATGAGCAGTTCTTC	CASSFITSGRRDEQFF
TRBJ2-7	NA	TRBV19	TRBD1	TGTGCCAGTAGTATGGTGGGGACAGGGGAACAGTACTTC	CASSMVGTGEQYF
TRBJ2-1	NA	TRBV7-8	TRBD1	TGTGCCAGCAGCCCCTGGGGGGACAGGGGGGGCCTTAATGAGCAGTTCTTC	CASSPWGDRGGLNEQFF
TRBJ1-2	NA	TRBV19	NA	TGTGCCAGTAGTCGGAATGGGGTCCGGGGGACTAACTATGGCTACACCTTC	CASSRNGVRGTNYGYTF
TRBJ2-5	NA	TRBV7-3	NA	TGTGCCAGCAGCCCTCCCTCGGGGGTCCAAGAGACCCAGTACTTC	CASSPPSGVQETQYF
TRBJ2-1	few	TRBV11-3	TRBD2	TGTGCCAGCAGCTCGCTAGCGGGAGGAAAGGCTGAGCAGTTCTTC	CASSSLAGGKAEQFF
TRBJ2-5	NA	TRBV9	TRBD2	TGTGCCAGCAGCGTCGGGAGGGTTGGGGACCAAGAGACCCAGTACTTC	CASSVGRVGDQETQYF
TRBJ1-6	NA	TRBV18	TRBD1	TGTGCCAGCTCAAGAGACAGGGGGCCTTCACCCCTCCACTTT	CASSRDRGPSPLHF
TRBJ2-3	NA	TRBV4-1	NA	TGCGCCAGCAGCCAAGAGACCCCGACGAGCGGGCGAACCAATGGAGATACGCAGTATTTT	CASSQETPTSGRTNGDTQYF
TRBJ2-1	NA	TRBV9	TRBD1	TGTGCCAGCAGCGTAGAGACAGGGTATGTGAACAATGAGCAGTTCTTC	CASSVETGYVNNEQFF
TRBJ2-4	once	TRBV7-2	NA	TGTGCCAGCAGCTTAGTGGCAGGGCAAGGAGACATTCAGTACTTC	CASSLVAGQGDIQYF
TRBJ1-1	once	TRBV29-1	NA	TGCAGCGTGGACGGGGGGCTCACTGAAGCTTTCTTT	CSVDGGLTEAFF
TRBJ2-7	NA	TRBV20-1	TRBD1	TGCAGTGGGACAGGGCCCGAGCAGTACTTC	CSGTGPEQYF
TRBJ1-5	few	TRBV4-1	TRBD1	TGCGCCAGCAGCCAACAGGACAGGGGTCGGCAGCCCCAGCATTTT	CASSQQDRGRQPQHF
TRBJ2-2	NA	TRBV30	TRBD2	TGTGCCTGGAGTGTACGTGCTAGCGGGAAGAAGCTGTTTTTT	CAWSVRASGKKLFF
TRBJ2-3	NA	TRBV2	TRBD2	TGTGCCAGCAGTGCACGGACTAGCGGGACCACAGATACGCAGTATTTT	CASSARTSGTTDTQYF
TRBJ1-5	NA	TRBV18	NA	TGTGCCAGCTCACCCCTCCGGACAGAAAGCTATCGCTATAGCAATCAGCCCCAGCATTTT	CASSPLRTESYRYSNQPQHF
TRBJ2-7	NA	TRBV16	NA	TGTGCCAGCAGCCCCCCCCCGTCGGGGTTGGACGAGCAGTACTTC	CASSPPPSGLDEQYF
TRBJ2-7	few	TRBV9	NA	TGTGCCAGCAGCCCCTCCCTGGGGAGCTCCTACGAGCAGTACTTC	CASSPSLGSSYEQYF
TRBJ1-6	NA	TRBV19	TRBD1	TGTGCCAGTACTCCCGAATACGCGGGACAGGGGGCGGGAAATTCACCCCTCCACTTT	CASTPEYAGQGAGNSPLHF
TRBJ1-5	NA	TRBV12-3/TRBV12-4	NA	TGTGCCAGCAGTTTAGCTTTCCGAGGGGGTCAGCATTTT	CASSLAFRGGQHF
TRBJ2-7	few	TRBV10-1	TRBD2	TGCGCCAGCGGCGCCCCCAGACTAGCGGGAGGAGCGTACGAGCAGTACTTC	CASGAPRLAGGAYEQYF
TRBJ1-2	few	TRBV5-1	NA	TGCGCCAGCAGCGACCAGACAGGAGCTAACTATGGCTACACCTTC	CASSDQTGANYGYTF
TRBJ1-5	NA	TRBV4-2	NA	TGTGCCAGCAGCCAAGAGAGTTATAGCAATCAGCCCCAGCATTTT	CASSQESYSNQPQHF
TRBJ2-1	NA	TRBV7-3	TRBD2	TGTGCCAGCAGCTTATCGGCTAGCGGGAATGAGCAGTTCTTC	CASSLSASGNEQFF
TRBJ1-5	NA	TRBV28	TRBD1	TGTGCCAGCAGTTTAGCTCCGGGACAGGGGCAGCCCCAGCATTTT	CASSLAPGQGQPQHF
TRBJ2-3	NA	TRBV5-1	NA	TGCGCCAGCAGCTTTGGGAGAGATTACACAGATACGCAGTATTTT	CASSFGRDYTDTQYF
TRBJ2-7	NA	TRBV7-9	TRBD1	TGTGCCAGCAGCCCCGGGACAGGGAAGGACTTCTACGAGCAGTACTTC	CASSPGTGKDFYEQYF
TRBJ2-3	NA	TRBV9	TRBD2	TGTGCCAGCAGCTTTAGCGGGGGGGCGGTAGATACGCAGTATTTT	CASSFSGGAVDTQYF
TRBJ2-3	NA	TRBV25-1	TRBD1	TGTGCCAGCTCACGGACAGGGTCCACAGATACGCAGTATTTT	CASSRTGSTDTQYF
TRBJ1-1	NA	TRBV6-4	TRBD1	TGTGCCAGCAGTGACGGGGGACAGGCAAGTTCCGACACTGAAGCTTTCTTT	CASSDGGQASSDTEAFF
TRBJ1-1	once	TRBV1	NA	TGCACCAGCAGCCAAGGGGCTCTGAACACTGAAGCTTTCTTT	CTSSQGALNTEAFF
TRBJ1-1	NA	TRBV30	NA	TGTGCCTGGAGTGTACGGGGGGTCGTGACCACTGAAGCTTTCTTT	CAWSVRGVVTTEAFF
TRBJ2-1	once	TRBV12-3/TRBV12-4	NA	TGTGCCAGCAGTTTAGTTTTGGAGGAGCAGTTCTTC	CASSLVLEEQFF
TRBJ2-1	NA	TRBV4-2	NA	TGTGCCAGCAGCCCCCGGACGGGGTGGAATGAGCAGTTCTTC	CASSPRTGWNEQFF
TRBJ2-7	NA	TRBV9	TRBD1	TGTGCCAGCAGCGTAGAAACAGGGGGGACCTACGAGCAGTACTTC	CASSVETGGTYEQYF
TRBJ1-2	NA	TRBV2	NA	TGTGCCAGCAGTGGTCTGGGGGCGAACTATGGCTACACCTTC	CASSGLGANYGYTF
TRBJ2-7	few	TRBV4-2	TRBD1	TGTGCCAGCAGCCAAGGAGGGACAGGGACGGGCGAGCAGTACTTC	CASSQGGTGTGEQYF
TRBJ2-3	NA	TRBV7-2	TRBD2	TGTGCCAGCAGCCCACACCCAAGCGGGGACCACGTTGCGCAGTATTTT	CASSPHPSGDHVAQYF
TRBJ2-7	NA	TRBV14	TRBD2	TGTGCCAGCAGCCAGGGACTAGCGGGAGCTACCTACGAGCAGTACTTC	CASSQGLAGATYEQYF
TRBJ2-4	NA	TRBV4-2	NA	TGTGCCAGCAGCCAAGGGGCTGGACTCGGAAACATTCAGTACTTC	CASSQGAGLGNIQYF
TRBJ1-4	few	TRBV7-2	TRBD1	TGTGCCAGCAGCTTAGGCAGGGGGCAGGTTAATGAAAAACTGTTTTTT	CASSLGRGQVNEKLFF
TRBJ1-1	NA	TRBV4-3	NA	TGCGCCAGCAGCCAAGATTGGGGCCACTTGAACACTGAAGCTTTCTTT	CASSQDWGHLNTEAFF